The T cell receptor beta chain described here comes from a study of blood T cell repertoires in COVID-19. In the original workflow: Reference gene primer amplification yielded estimated nucleated cell counts. The protocol was immunoSEQ multiplex PCR, while the TCRdb copy is restricted to in-frame clones and leaves out a portion. Clonal size and the V and J genes are those of that table, whereas D and trimming came from the DNA. The table includes some 130,000 clones, 83% detected once. Individuals aged about 18 to 100 years were recruited from fewer than 25 US areas. Cohorts were assigned according to the clinical history that participants reported. The origin of this receptor is a man in his thirties or forties who had recovered from COVID-19. Sequencing used PBMCs or T cells enriched from blood (not recorded which).

The CDR3 loop reads CASSLYLQGRETQYF. For the CDR3, the DNA is TGTGCCAGCAGCCTCTATTTACAGGGGAGAGAGACCCAGTACTTC. The J gene is TRBJ2-5, the V gene TRBV3-1 (or the pseudogene TRBV3-2), with 7 bases identical to TRBD1. The V and J ends lost 4 bases and 4 bases, in that order; junction bases with no gene match: 9. The CDR3 totals 15 residues. Per germline, CDR1 LGHDT and CDR2 YNNKEL (reference sequence).